This T cell receptor beta chain was sequenced for a study of early T cells in non-severe SARS-CoV-2 infection. TCRdb called the 5' RACE reads again in MiXCR, with one record for every CDR3 protein. Seen here are 98,000 or so distinct CDR3 sequences, approximately 12% observed once, and the top ten hold roughly 4.5%. This material consisted of whole blood, taken at baseline. This receptor was obtained from an adult who was a healthcare worker with PCR-confirmed SARS-CoV-2 infection or an uninfected control (not recorded which).

The CDR3 spells CASSELPTGGSYGYTF. The CDR3 DNA follows: TGTGCCAGCAGTGAACTACCGACAGGGGGAAGCTATGGCTACACCTTC. V usage is TRBV2 and J usage is TRBJ1-2, with TRBD1 matching 9 bases. The CDR3 has 16 amino acids. The J segment lost 4 bases and the V segment lost 2 bases, leaving 8 bases of the junction unmatched. CDR1 SNHLY and CDR2 FYNNEI come from the germline V gene.